The 25 T cell receptor beta chains below all came from one sample that was sequenced in a study of T cell repertoires in cytomegalovirus infection. What these receptors recognize is not known. TCRdb ran MiXCR on the reads and lists one entry per CDR3 protein. The table has hundreds of thousands of distinct CDR3 sequences, over 25% seen once. The starting material was cultured CD8+ T cells from PBMCs, obtained from culture after CMV antigen stimulation. The receptors here all came from a human donor in good health (CMV status not recorded). Some clones in this sample may be carry-over from other donors' samples.

This chain joins TRBV20-1 and TRBJ1-1; 7 bases are a match to TRBD1. Germline lookup yields CDR1 DFQATT and CDR2 SNEGSKA (reference sequence). There are 17 residues in the CDR3. Trimming removed 1 base from V and 3 bases from J; junction bases left unmatched: 14. DNA of the CDR3: TGCAGTGCTAGAGGTGGGGTCCAGGACAGGCTGGACACTGAAGCTTTCTTT. It is translated as CSARGGVQDRLDTEAFF.

On this clonotype: One end of the junction varies from germline; a read error may be responsible. The V call is TRBV27, the J call TRBJ2-6, with 7 nucleotides matching TRBD2. CDR1 and CDR2 (germline): MNHEY, SMNVEV (reference sequence). This CDR3 is built from 12 residues. The CDR3 nucleotides are TGTGCCAGCGGTTTAGGGGAGGGCGTCCTGACTTTC. This sequence encodes CASGLGEGVLTF.

This chain uses TRBV6-2 or TRBV6-3 with TRBJ2-3, with a tentative D call TRBD1 (6 bases). The CDR3 length is 17 residues. The germline gives CDR1 MNHEY, CDR2 SVGEGT. The V gene lost 5 bases and the J gene lost 5 bases, with 23 bases spanning the gap. The CDR3 sequence is CASSSGTGLALGDTQYF. For the CDR3, the DNA is TGTGCCAGCAGTAGCGGTACAGGGTTAGCGCTGGGAGATACGCAGTATTTT.

Ten or more counts support this clonotype. The chain recombines TRBV7-6 with TRBJ1-6; TRBD1 matches at 8 bases. The CDR3 has 14 amino acids. V lost 5 bases and J lost 7; bases outside the gene matches: 4. The germline V gene has CDR1 SGHVS and CDR2 FNYEAQ. The CDR3 loop is CASSGQGGNSPLHF. The CDR3 DNA reads TGTGCCAGCAGCGGACAGGGAGGGAATTCACCCCTCCACTTT.

This clonotype came up a few times. The chain carries TRBV11-2 and TRBJ2-1; tentatively, D is TRBD1 (6 bases). The V gene lost 4 bases and the J gene lost 7 bases, with 14 bases spanning the gap. The germline CDR1 and CDR2 sequences are SGHAT and FQNNGV. This CDR3 comprises 14 residues. The CDR3 loop is CASSWGLLGNEQFF. DNA for the CDR3: TGTGCCAGCAGCTGGGGGCTATTAGGGAATGAGCAGTTCTTC.

This clonotype came up a few times. The J gene is TRBJ1-5, the V gene TRBV27; TRBD1 is a possible D gene (5 bases). Trimming shortened V by 4 bases and J by 3 bases, and 10 bases separated the two germline ends. There are 14 residues in the CDR3. Germline V gene data show CDR1 as MNHEY and CDR2 as SMNVEV (reference sequence). CDR3 in amino acids: CASSWGGPNQPQHF. As DNA, the CDR3 is TGTGCCAGCAGTTGGGGCGGGCCCAATCAGCCCCAGCATTTT.

V gene TRBV4-2 combines with J gene TRBJ2-1, with 7 bases that match TRBD1. Per the germline V gene, CDR1 is LGHNA and CDR2 is YNFKEQ. There are 16 residues in the CDR3. The J segment lost 1 base and the V segment lost 2 bases, leaving 5 bases of the junction unmatched. The CDR3 nucleotides read TGTGCCAGCAGCCAAAGTGCCAGGGGGTCCTACAATGAGCAGTTCTTC. Amino acids: CASSQSARGSYNEQFF.

This clonotype was counted ten times or more. This chain joins TRBV12-3 or TRBV12-4 and TRBJ2-7, with a tentative D call TRBD2 (5 bases). The V and J ends lost 3 bases and 1 base respectively, with 13 bases between them. The CDR3 is made up of 15 amino acids. The CDR3 DNA sequence: TGTGCCAGCAGTTTCGTCCTAGCCGTTTCCTACGAGCAGTACTTC. Amino acid sequence: CASSFVLAVSYEQYF.

Many counts were recorded for this clonotype. V and J are TRBV7-8 and TRBJ1-5, with D possibly matching TRBD1 (6 bases). Germline lookup yields CDR1 SGHVS and CDR2 FQNEAQ. The CDR3 extends over 14 amino acids. Trimming took 5 bases from V and 10 from J, leaving 18 bases between them. CDR3 in amino acids: CASSPGTRSEPQHF. The DNA for the CDR3 is TGTGCCAGCAGCCCGGGGACACGCTCAGAACCCCAGCATTTT.

By share, this clonotype ranks as medium-sized. This rearrangement joins TRBV7-2 to TRBJ2-1, with a possible D match to TRBD2 (6 bases). CDR1 SGHTA and CDR2 FQGNSA come from the germline V gene. The CDR3 contains 12 residues. Trimming left V 5 bases short and J 6 bases short, with 8 bases between. CDR3 loop: CASSPTSNEQFF. DNA for the CDR3: TGTGCCAGCAGCCCGACTAGCAATGAGCAGTTCTTC.

The CDR3 coding sequence is TGTGCCAGCAGCCCCGTTGGGGGGATCGAGCAGTACGTC. Its protein product is CASSPVGGIEQYV. This rearrangement joins TRBV5-6 to TRBJ2-7; maybe TRBD2 (6 bases). The CDR3 is 13 amino acids. CDR1 and CDR2 from the germline V gene are SGHDT and YYEEEE. Trimming stripped 4 bases from V and 6 bases from J, with 14 bases between.

This chain joins TRBV9 and TRBJ2-1; TRBD2 matches 11 bases. There are 15 residues in the CDR3. V lost 2 bases, J lost 7 bases, and 5 bases stayed unmatched. Germline V gene sequence: CDR1 SGDLS, CDR2 YYNGEE. Here the CDR3 reads CASSVSGGAANEQFF. As DNA, the CDR3 is TGTGCCAGCAGCGTTAGCGGGGGGGCGGCGAATGAGCAGTTCTTC.

There are many counts of this clonotype. V and J are TRBV4-1 and TRBJ2-3; D remains unclear. The CDR3 has 16 residues. The V and J ends lost 3 bases and 2 bases respectively, with 15 bases between them. The germline V gene encodes CDR1 MGHRA and CDR2 YSYEKL. CDR3 DNA: TGCGCCAGCAGCCAGGGCCTCGGCGTAGCCACAGATACGCAGTATTTT. Protein: CASSQGLGVATDTQYF.

The chain couples TRBV15 to TRBJ1-2; tentatively, D is TRBD1 (5 bases). Germline V lookup: CDR1 LNHNV, CDR2 YYDKDF (reference sequence). V shed 5 bases and J shed 8 bases, with 15 bases lying between them. The CDR3 is 13 residues long. The CDR3 spells CATSRGGRKGYTF. CDR3 coding DNA: TGTGCCACCAGCCGGGGGGGGAGGAAAGGCTACACCTTC.

Regarding this clonotype: The junction departs from germline at one end; a sequencing error may be responsible. The rearrangement joins TRBV25-1 to TRBJ1-4; D remains ambiguous. The CDR3 is 13 residues long. Germline V gene lookup returns CDR1 MGHDK and CDR2 SYGVNS. CDR3 protein: CAGSDVTNEKLFF. CDR3 nucleotides: TGTGCCGGCAGTGATGTAACTAATGAAAAACTGTTTTTT.

This clonotype has at least ten counts. The chain recombines TRBV7-2 with TRBJ2-1; D unclear. Germline values: CDR1 SGHTA, CDR2 FQGNSA. V was cut by 5 bases and J by 7 bases, with 12 bases left in between. The CDR3 is 13 amino acids. The CDR3 bases are TGTGCCAGCAGCCCCTTTTTCGGAAATGAGCAGTTCTTC. Residues: CASSPFFGNEQFF.

This sequence joins TRBV7-8 and TRBJ2-2, with D possibly being TRBD2 (6 bases). The CDR3 covers 14 residues. The ends were cut back, 7 bases at V and 7 bases at J, with 16 bases in the middle. The V gene's germline CDR1 is SGHVS and CDR2 FQNEAQ. Here the CDR3 DNA reads TGTGCCAGCACCGATATCGGGACTGGCGGGGAGCTGTTTTTT. It codes for CASTDIGTGGELFF.

This clonotype was recorded a few times. The chain has TRBV10-3 and TRBJ2-7; 14 bases fit TRBD2. The CDR3 covers 15 residues. Germline CDR1 reads ENHRY; CDR2 reads SYGVKD. Germline trimming cut 8 bases from V and 5 bases from J; bases unmatched to any gene: 8. DNA for the CDR3: TGTGCCATCCGAGGGACTAGCGGGGGCCCCAACGAGCAGTACTTC. The encoded protein is CAIRGTSGGPNEQYF.

The chain joins TRBV10-3 to TRBJ2-3; D is possibly TRBD2 (5 bases). Per the germline V gene, CDR1 is ENHRY and CDR2 is SYGVKD. The length of the CDR3 is 16 residues. Trimming took off 1 base at V and 0 bases at J, with 11 bases between the two ends. Written as DNA, the CDR3 is TGTGCCATCAGTGAGTGGAGCGGCAGTAGCACAGATACGCAGTATTTT. Residues: CAISEWSGSSTDTQYF.

V usage is TRBV25-1 and J usage is TRBJ1-3; D gene ambiguous. The CDR3 sequence is 12 residues long. Germline V gives CDR1 MGHDK, CDR2 SYGVNS. V was cut by 10 bases and J by 7 bases, with 14 bases left in between. This CDR3 reads CATRGPQNTIYF. CDR3 nucleotide sequence: TGTGCCACTCGCGGGCCACAGAACACCATATATTTT.

A word on this clonotype: One junction end does not reproduce the germline sequence, and a read error may be involved. The chain recombines TRBV7-6 with TRBJ2-1; D not resolved. Germline values: CDR1 SGHVS, CDR2 FNYEAQ. There are 14 residues in the CDR3. The CDR3 loop reads CVSSPDGFYNEQFF. The CDR3 nucleotides read TGTGTCAGCAGCCCGGACGGTTTCTACAATGAGCAGTTCTTC.

This clonotype appeared a few times. The chain is built from TRBV7-2 and TRBJ1-3; maybe TRBD1 (5 bases). The V end was cut by 3 bases, the J end by 0 bases, with 12 bases between. CDR1 and CDR2 (germline): SGHTA, FQGNSA. The CDR3 is 16 amino acids. The chain's CDR3 is CASSFPPDSSGNTIYF. CDR3 coding DNA: TGTGCCAGCAGCTTCCCTCCTGACAGCTCTGGAAACACCATATATTTT.

This clonotype has more than one count but fewer than ten. The chain is built from TRBV7-9 and TRBJ1-1, with unresolved D. This CDR3 has 13 amino acids. The germline V and J ends were trimmed by 10 bases and 0 bases, with 12 bases remaining between them. Per germline, CDR1 SEHNR and CDR2 FQNEAQ (reference sequence). The CDR3 bases are TGTGCCACCCGAAGCGGGTTGAACACTGAAGCTTTCTTT. This gives the protein CATRSGLNTEAFF.

The sample holds a few counts of this clonotype. V gene TRBV12-3 or TRBV12-4 combines with J gene TRBJ2-2; no definite D call. This CDR3 has 13 amino acids. With 6 bases removed from V and 7 bases from J, the gap between germline ends came to 12 bases. The CDR3 here is CASRFTGIGELFF. CDR3 in DNA: TGTGCCAGCAGGTTTACTGGGATCGGGGAGCTGTTTTTT.

This clonotype was counted at least ten times. The junction and the germline gene differ at one end; a read error may be behind it. V gene TRBV27 combines with J gene TRBJ1-1, with a weak D call TRBD1 (5 bases). CDR1 and CDR2 from the germline V gene are MNHEY and SMNVEV (reference sequence). The CDR3 has 14 residues. This CDR3 is CASSLWGGNTEAFF. In nucleotides, the CDR3 is TGTGCCAGCAGCTTATGGGGGGGGAACACTGAAGCTTTCTTT.